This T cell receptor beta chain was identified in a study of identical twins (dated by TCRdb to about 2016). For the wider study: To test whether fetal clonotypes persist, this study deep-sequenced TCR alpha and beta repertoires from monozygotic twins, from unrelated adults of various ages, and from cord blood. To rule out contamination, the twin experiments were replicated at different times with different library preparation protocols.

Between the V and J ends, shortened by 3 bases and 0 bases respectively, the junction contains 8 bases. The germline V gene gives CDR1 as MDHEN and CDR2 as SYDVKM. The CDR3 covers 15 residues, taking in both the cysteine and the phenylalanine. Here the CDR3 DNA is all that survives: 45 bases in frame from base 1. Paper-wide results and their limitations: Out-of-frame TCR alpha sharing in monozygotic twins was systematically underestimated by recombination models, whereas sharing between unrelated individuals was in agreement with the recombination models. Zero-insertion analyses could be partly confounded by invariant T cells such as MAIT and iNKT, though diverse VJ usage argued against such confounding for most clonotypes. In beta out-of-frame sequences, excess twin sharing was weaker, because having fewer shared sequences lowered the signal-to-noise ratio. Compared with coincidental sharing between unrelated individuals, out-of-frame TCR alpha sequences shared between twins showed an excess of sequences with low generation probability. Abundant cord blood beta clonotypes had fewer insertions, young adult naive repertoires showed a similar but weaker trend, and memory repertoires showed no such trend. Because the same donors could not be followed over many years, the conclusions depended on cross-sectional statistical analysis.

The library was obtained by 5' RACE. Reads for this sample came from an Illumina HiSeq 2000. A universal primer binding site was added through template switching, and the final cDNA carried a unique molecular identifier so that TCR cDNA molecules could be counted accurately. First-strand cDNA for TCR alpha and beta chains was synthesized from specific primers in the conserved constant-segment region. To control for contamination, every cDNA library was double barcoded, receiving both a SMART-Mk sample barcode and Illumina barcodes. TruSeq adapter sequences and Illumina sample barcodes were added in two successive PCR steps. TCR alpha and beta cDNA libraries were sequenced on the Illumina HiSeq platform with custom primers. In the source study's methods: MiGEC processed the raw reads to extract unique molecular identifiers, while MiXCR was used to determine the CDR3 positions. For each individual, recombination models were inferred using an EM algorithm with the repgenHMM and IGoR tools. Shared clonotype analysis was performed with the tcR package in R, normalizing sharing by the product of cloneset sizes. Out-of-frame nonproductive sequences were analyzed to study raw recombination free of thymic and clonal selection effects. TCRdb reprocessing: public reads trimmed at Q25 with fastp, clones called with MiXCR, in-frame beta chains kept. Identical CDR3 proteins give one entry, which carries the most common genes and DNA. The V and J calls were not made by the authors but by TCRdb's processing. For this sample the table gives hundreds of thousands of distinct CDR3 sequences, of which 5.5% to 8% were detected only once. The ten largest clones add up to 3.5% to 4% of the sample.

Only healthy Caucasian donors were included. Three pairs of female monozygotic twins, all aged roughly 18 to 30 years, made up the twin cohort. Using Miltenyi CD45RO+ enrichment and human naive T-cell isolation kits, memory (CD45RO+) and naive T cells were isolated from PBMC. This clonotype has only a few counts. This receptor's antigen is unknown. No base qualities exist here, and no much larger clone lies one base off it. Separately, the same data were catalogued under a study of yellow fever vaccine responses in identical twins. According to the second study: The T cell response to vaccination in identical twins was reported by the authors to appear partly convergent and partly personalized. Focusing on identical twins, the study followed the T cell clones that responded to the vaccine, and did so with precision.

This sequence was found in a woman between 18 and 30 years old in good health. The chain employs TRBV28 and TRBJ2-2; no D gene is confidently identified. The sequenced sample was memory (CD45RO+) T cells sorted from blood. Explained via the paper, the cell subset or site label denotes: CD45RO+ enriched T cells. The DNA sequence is TGTGCCAGCAGTTTGACACAAGCGAACACCGGGGAGCTGTTTTTT. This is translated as CASSLTQANTGELFF.